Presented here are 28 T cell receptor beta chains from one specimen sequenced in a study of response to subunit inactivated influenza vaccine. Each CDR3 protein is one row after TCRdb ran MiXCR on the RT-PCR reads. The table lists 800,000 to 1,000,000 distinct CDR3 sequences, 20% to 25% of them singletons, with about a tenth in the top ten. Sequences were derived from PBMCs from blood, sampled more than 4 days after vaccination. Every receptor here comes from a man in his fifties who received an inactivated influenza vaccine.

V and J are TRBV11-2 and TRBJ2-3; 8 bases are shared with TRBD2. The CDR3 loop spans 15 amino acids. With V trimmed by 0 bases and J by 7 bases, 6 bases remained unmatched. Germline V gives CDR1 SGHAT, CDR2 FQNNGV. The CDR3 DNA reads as TGTGCCAGCAGCTTAGATTGGACTAGCCGCCATACGCAGTATTTT. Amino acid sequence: CASSLDWTSRHTQYF.

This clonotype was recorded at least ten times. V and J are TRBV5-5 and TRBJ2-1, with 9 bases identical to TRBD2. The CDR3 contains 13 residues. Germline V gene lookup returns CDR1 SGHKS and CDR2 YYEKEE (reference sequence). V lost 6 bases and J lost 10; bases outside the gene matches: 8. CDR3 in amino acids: CASMFLAGKEQFF. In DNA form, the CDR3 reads TGTGCCAGCATGTTCCTAGCGGGAAAAGAGCAGTTCTTC.

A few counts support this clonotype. CDR3 coding DNA: TGTGCCAGCAGTTACGGACAGGATTCACCCCTCCACTTT. Protein sequence: CASSYGQDSPLHF. The J gene is TRBJ1-6, the V gene TRBV28, with TRBD1 identical over 7 bases. The J segment lost 8 bases and the V segment lost 4 bases, leaving 2 bases of the junction unmatched. In germline, CDR1 is MDHEN, CDR2 SYDVKM. The CDR3 consists of 13 residues.

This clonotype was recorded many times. CDR3 in amino acids: CASGPDRVSYNEQFF. The CDR3 DNA sequence: TGCGCCAGCGGGCCTGACAGGGTGTCCTACAATGAGCAGTTCTTC. The chain carries TRBV5-1 and TRBJ2-1, with 7 bases aligning to TRBD1. The CDR3 is made up of 15 amino acids. Germline V lookup: CDR1 SGHRS, CDR2 YFSETQ. V lost 7 bases to trimming and J lost 1 base; unmatched junction nucleotides: 8.

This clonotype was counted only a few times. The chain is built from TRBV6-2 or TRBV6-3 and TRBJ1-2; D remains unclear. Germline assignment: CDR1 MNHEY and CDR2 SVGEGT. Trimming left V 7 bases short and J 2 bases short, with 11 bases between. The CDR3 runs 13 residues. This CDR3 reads CASKLRWNYGYTF. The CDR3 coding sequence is TGTGCCAGCAAACTCCGGTGGAACTATGGCTACACCTTC.

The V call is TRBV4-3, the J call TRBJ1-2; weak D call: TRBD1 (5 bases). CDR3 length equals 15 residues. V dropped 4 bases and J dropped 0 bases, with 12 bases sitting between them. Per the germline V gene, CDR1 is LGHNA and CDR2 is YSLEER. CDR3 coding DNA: TGCGCCAGCAGCCCAAACGACAGATCTAACTATGGCTACACCTTC. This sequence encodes CASSPNDRSNYGYTF.

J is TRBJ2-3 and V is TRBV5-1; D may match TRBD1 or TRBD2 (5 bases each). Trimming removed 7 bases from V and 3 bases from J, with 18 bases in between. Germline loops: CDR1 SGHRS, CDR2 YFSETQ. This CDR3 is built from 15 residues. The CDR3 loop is CASRRGQGWTDTQYF. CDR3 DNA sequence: TGCGCCAGCCGCCGGGGCCAAGGGTGGACAGATACGCAGTATTTT. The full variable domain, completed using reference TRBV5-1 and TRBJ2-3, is KAGVTQTPRYLIKTRGQQVTLSCSPISGHRSVSWYQQTPGQGLQFLFEYFSETQRNKGNFPGRFSGRQFSNSRSEMNVSTLELGDSALYLCASRRGQGWTDTQYFGPGTRLTVL.

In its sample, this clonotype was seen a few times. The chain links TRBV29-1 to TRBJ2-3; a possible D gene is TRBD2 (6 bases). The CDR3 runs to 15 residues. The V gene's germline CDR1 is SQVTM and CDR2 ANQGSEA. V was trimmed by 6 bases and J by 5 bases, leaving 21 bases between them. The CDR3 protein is CSVDGAEGRVDTQYF. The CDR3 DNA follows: TGCAGCGTAGATGGAGCGGAGGGACGGGTAGATACGCAGTATTTT.

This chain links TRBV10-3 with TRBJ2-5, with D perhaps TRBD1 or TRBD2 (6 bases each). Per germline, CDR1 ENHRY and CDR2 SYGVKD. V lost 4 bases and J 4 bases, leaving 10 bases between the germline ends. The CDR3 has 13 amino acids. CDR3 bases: TGTGCCATCAGTGTAGGGGGGCGAGAGACCCAGTACTTC. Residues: CAISVGGRETQYF.

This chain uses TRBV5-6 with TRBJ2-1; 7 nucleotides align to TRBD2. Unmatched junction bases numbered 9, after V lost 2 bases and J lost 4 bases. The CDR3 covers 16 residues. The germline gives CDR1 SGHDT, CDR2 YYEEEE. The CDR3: CASSLARLAEYNEQFF. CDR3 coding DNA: TGTGCCAGCAGCTTAGCTCGGCTAGCGGAATACAATGAGCAGTTCTTC.

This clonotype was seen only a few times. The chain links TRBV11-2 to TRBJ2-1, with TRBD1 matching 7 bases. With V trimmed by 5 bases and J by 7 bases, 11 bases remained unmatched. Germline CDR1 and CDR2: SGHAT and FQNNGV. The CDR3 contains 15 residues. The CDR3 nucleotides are TGTGCCAGCAGCCGCATAAAGGGGGCGCGGAATGAGCAGTTCTTC. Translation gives CASSRIKGARNEQFF.

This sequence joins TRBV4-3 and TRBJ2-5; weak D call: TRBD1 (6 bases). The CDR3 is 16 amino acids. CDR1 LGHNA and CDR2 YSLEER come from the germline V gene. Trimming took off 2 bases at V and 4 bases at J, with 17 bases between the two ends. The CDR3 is CASSQNPNRVGETQYF. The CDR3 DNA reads TGCGCCAGCAGCCAAAACCCTAACAGGGTGGGAGAGACCCAGTACTTC.

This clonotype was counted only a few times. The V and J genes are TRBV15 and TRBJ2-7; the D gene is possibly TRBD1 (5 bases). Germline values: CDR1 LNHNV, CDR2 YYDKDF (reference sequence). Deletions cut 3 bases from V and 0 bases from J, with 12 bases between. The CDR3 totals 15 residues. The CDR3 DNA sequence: TGTGCCACCAGCAGTAGACAGCGAAACTCCTACGAGCAGTACTTC. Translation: CATSSRQRNSYEQYF.

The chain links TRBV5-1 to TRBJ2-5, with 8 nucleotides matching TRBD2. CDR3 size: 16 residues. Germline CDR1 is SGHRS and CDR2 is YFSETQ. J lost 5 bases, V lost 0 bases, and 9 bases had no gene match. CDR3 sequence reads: CASSLAGLESGETQYF. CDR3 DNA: TGCGCCAGCAGCTTGGCGGGACTAGAGTCGGGGGAGACCCAGTACTTC.

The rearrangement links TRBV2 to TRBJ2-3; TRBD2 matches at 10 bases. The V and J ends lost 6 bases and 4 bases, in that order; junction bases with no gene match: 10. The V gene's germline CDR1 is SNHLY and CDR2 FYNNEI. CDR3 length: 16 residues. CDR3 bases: TGTGCCAGCAGACAGGGGCTAGCGGGAGCGGCAGATACGCAGTATTTT. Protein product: CASRQGLAGAADTQYF.

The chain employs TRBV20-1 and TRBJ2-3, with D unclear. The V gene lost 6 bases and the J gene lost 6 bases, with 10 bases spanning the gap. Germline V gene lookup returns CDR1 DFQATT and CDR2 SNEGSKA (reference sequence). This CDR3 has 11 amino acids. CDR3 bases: TGCAGTGCGCGCCACGTCGATACGCAGTATTTT. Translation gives CSARHVDTQYF.

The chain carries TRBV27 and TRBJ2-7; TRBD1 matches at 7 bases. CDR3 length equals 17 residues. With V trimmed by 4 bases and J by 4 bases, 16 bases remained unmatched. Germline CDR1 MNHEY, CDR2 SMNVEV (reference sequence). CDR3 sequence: CASSSTGQISLKYEQYF. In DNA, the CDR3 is TGTGCCAGCAGTTCGACGGGACAGATCTCCCTTAAATACGAGCAGTACTTC.

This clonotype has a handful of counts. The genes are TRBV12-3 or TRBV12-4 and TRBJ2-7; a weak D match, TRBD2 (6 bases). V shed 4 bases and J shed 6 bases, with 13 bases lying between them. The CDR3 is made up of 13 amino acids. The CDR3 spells CASSSTRLSEQYF. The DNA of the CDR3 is TGTGCCAGCAGTTCGACTAGGCTTTCCGAGCAGTACTTC.

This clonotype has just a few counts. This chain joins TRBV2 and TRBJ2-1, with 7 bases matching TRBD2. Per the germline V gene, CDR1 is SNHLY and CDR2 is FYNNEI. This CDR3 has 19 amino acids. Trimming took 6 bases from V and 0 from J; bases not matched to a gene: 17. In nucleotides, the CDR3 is TGTGCCAGCAGCGCCGTGGGGCACTTCCCGGGGGGCTCCTACAATGAGCAGTTCTTC. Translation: CASSAVGHFPGGSYNEQFF.

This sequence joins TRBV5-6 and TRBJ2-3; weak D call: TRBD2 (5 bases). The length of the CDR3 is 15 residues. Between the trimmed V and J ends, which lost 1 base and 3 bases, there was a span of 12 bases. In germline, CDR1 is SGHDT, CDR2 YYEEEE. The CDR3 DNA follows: TGTGCCAGCAGCTTGCTTGCCCGGACTACAGATACGCAGTATTTT. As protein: CASSLLARTTDTQYF. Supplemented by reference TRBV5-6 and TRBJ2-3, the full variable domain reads DAGVTQSPTHLIKTRGQQVTLRCSPKSGHDTVSWYQQALGQGPQFIFQYYEEEERQRGNFPDRFSGHQFPNYSSELNVNALLLGDSALYLCASSLLARTTDTQYFGPGTRLTVL.

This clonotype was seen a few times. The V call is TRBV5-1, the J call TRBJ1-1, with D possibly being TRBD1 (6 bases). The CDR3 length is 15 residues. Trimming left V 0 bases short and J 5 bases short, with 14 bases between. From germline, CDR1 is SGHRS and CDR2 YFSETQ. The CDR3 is CASSLDQGRGTEAFF. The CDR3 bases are TGCGCCAGCAGCTTGGATCAGGGGCGAGGGACTGAAGCTTTCTTT.

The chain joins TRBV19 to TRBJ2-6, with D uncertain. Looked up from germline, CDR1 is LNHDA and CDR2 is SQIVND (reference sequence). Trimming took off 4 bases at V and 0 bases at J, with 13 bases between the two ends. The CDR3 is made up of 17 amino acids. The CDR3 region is CASSTSSFVSGANVLTF. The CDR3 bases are TGTGCCAGTAGTACCTCGTCGTTCGTCTCTGGGGCCAACGTCCTGACTTTC. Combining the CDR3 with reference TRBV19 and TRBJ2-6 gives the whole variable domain DGGITQSPKYLFRKEGQNVTLSCEQNLNHDAMYWYRQDPGQGLRLIYYSQIVNDFQKGDIAEGYSVSREKKESFPLTVTSAQKNPTAFYLCASSTSSFVSGANVLTFGAGSRLTVL.

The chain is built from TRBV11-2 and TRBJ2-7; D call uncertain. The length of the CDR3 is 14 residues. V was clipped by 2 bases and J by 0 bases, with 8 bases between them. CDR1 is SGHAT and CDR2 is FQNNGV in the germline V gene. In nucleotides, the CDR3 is TGTGCCAGCAGCTTAAGGAGTACCTCCTACGAGCAGTACTTC. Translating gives CASSLRSTSYEQYF. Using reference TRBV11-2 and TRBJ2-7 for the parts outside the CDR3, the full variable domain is EAGVAQSPRYKIIEKRQSVAFWCNPISGHATLYWYQQILGQGPKLLIQFQNNGVVDDSQLPKDRFSAERLKGVDSTLKIQPAKLEDSAVYLCASSLRSTSYEQYFGPGTRLTVT.

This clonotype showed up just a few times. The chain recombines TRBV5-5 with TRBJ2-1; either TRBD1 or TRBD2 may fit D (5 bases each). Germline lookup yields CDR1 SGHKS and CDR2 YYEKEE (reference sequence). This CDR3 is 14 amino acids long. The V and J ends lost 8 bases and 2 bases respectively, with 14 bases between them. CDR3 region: CARGSGQTYNEQFF. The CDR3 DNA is TGTGCCAGGGGCTCGGGGCAGACCTACAATGAGCAGTTCTTC.

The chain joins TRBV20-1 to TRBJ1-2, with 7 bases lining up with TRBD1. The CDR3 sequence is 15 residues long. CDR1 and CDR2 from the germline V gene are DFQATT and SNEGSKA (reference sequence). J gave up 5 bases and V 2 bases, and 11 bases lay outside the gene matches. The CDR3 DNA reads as TGCAGTGCTAGACGGGTAGGGGGCGAATCTTATGGCTACACCTTC. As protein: CSARRVGGESYGYTF.

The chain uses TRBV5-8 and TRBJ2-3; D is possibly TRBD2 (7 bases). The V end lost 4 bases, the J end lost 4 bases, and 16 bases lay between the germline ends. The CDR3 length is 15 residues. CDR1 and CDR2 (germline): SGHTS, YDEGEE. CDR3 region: CASSLTGLGADTQYF. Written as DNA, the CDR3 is TGTGCCAGCAGCCTGACAGGACTAGGCGCAGATACGCAGTATTTT.

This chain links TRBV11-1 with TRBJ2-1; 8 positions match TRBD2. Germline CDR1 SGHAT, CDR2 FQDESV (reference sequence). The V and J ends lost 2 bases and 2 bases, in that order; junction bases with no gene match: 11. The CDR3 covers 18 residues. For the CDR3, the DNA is TGTGCCAGCAGCTTATTCGGGGGGGAGTACGGGGCCTACAATGAGCAGTTCTTC. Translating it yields CASSLFGGEYGAYNEQFF.

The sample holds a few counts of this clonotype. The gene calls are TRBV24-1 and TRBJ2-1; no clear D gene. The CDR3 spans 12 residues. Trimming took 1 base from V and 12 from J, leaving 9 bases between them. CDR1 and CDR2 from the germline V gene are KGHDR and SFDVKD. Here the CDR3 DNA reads TGTGCCACCAGTGATTTCGGCCGTGGGCAGTTCTTC. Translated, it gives CATSDFGRGQFF.